This T cell receptor (beta chain) was retrieved from a study of cytomegalovirus exposure and HLA in healthy donors. The germline gives CDR1 SNHLY, CDR2 FYNNEI. CDR3 length: 11 amino acids. Trimming took off 10 bases at V and 5 bases at J, with 11 bases between the two ends. On this clone itself: What it recognizes is unknown.

Points from the study as a whole: Reports indicate that TCR beta sequences accurately predicted the HLA-A and HLA-B alleles of most subjects. When analyzed later, the rates of TCR association showed variation by HLA locus, with DRB1 the most and HLA-C the fewest. Cytomegalovirus-associated TCR beta chains were listed, numbering 150 to 200.

60 Vbeta and 13 Jbeta primers were used in PCR. Profiled with immunoSEQ multiplex PCR; TCRdb holds only in-frame clones, not every one. The sample data list roughly 88,000 clones. The sequence derives from a man aged 50 or older in good health and CMV-seropositive. V and J are TRBV2 and TRBJ1-2; D gene unclear. The sequencing input was PBMCs. The CDR3 nucleotides are TGTGCCAAGATGAGGGTTTATGGCTACACCTTC. Amino acid sequence: CAKMRVYGYTF.